These 20 T cell receptor beta chains were all obtained from the same sample, sequenced in a study of PD-1 blockade in classical Hodgkin lymphoma (dated by TCRdb to about 2020). Per the publication, the time point label means: cycle 2 day 1 (C2D1) of nivolumab. Relapse after autologous stem cell transplantation had occurred in all trial patients, and cohorts A, B and C were distinguished by prior brentuximab vedotin exposure. Library preparation employed the immunoSEQ multiplex PCR assay. TCRdb obtained this table from immuneACCESS and retained in-frame rearrangements with V and J assigned. These tables miss some clones; where compared with another copy, unresolved V genes account for less than half of the shortfall, and the remainder is unexplained. This sample holds about 35,000 clones; 76% were observed only once. The top ten constitute around 15% of the sample. The sequencing used peripheral blood mononuclear cells (PBMCs), collected before the second cycle of nivolumab. The origin of the receptors is a human donor with classical Hodgkin lymphoma.

This clone was seen more than once but under ten times. The V and J genes are TRBV2 and TRBJ2-5, with TRBD1 as a possible D gene (7 bases). The CDR3 is 15 residues long. V was trimmed by 3 bases and J by 5 bases, leaving 16 bases between them. Germline values: CDR1 SNHLY, CDR2 FYNNEI. CDR3 in DNA: TGTGCCAGCAGTGAGGTGGAGGGGGCAGGTGAGACCCAGTACTTC. This sequence encodes CASSEVEGAGETQYF.

V and J are TRBV30 and TRBJ2-5; 8 bases fit TRBD2. This CDR3 region has 13 residues. V dropped 3 bases and J dropped 5; count of bases not matched to a gene: 5. CDR1 and CDR2 from the germline V gene are GTSNPN and SVGIG (reference sequence). The DNA for the CDR3 is TGTGCCTGGAGCGGGGGGGGCCGGGAGACCCAGTACTTC. This sequence encodes CAWSGGGRETQYF.

The chain has TRBV29-1 and TRBJ1-1, with D perhaps matching TRBD1 (6 bases). The CDR3 consists of 13 residues. The V and J ends lost 7 bases and 1 base respectively, with 13 bases between them. Germline CDR1 and CDR2: SQVTM and ANQGSEA. This chain's CDR3 is CSGLRGQNTEAFF. CDR3 in DNA: TGCAGCGGGCTTCGGGGGCAGAACACTGAAGCTTTCTTT. Based on the CDR3 plus reference TRBV29-1 and TRBJ1-1, the full variable domain is SAVISQKPSRDICQRGTSLTIQCQVDSQVTMMFWYRQQPGQSLTLIATANQGSEATYESGFVIDKFPISRPNLTFSTLTVSNMSPEDSSIYLCSGLRGQNTEAFFGQGTRLTVV.

The chain combines TRBV1 with TRBJ1-1; TRBD1 was called by the table and not checked on the DNA. TRBV1 is reported as a pseudogene. The CDR3 has 17 amino acids. DNA for the CDR3: TGCACCAGCATACCCCGGGACAGGGGGCGGGATCATACTGAAGCTTTCTTT. It translates to CTSIPRDRGRDHTEAFF.

This clone was detected ten times or more. The chain combines TRBV4-1 with TRBJ1-4, with D hard to call. The CDR3 totals 14 residues. Germline loops: CDR1 MGHRA, CDR2 YSYEKL. V lost 2 bases to trimming and J lost 5 bases, with 9 bases between them. The CDR3 DNA follows: TGCGCCAGCAGCCAACAGGCGATAAATGAAAAACTGTTTTTT. It translates to CASSQQAINEKLFF.

The chain employs TRBV7-2 and TRBJ2-1; no definite D call. The germline V gene has CDR1 SGHTA and CDR2 FQGNSA. This CDR3 has 13 amino acids. Trimming removed 4 bases at V and 5 bases at J, with 9 bases between. CDR3 protein: CASSSRADNEQFF. The CDR3 coding sequence is TGTGCCAGCAGCTCACGAGCCGACAATGAGCAGTTCTTC.

This rearrangement joins TRBV29-1 to TRBJ2-1; maybe TRBD1 (7 bases). Germline V gene sequence: CDR1 SQVTM, CDR2 ANQGSEA. This CDR3 is built from 13 residues. The V end was cut by 0 bases, the J end by 9 bases, with 12 bases between. The DNA for the CDR3 is TGCAGCGTTGAAGAGGCAGGGGGGAGTGAGCAGTTCTTC. It encodes CSVEEAGGSEQFF.

The CDR3 DNA sequence: TGTGCCAGCAGCCCAGGAGTATCCACAGATACGCAGTATTTT. Translating gives CASSPGVSTDTQYF. V usage is TRBV7-2 and J usage is TRBJ2-3; D is unclear. V was pared by 5 bases and J by 2 bases, with 11 bases between. The germline gives CDR1 SGHTA, CDR2 FQGNSA. The CDR3 is 14 amino acids.

This clone was seen only once. This rearrangement joins TRBV18 to TRBJ1-1, with a weak D call TRBD1 (5 bases). Germline V gene sequence: CDR1 KGHSH, CDR2 LQKENI. The CDR3 consists of 12 residues. The V end lost 4 bases, the J end lost 7 bases, and 10 bases lay between the germline ends. CDR3 coding DNA: TGTGCCAGCTCACGTCAGGGTGGTGAAGCTTTCTTT. Translation gives CASSRQGGEAFF.

This clone was detected only once. The chain employs TRBV4-3 and TRBJ2-7; 8 bases align to TRBD1. CDR1 and CDR2 from the germline V gene are LGHNA and YSLEER. The CDR3 sequence is 15 residues long. V trimming: 1 base; J trimming: 5 bases; junction bases outside the gene matches: 7. The DNA of the CDR3 is TGCGCCAGCAGCCAAGTCCCTGGACAGGGCCACGAGCAGTACTTC. Encoded protein: CASSQVPGQGHEQYF.

The V and J genes are TRBV5-1 and TRBJ2-5; possibly TRBD1 or TRBD2 for D (6 bases each). This CDR3 region has 15 residues. The V and J ends lost 3 bases and 1 base respectively, with 13 bases between them. Germline V CDR1 and CDR2: SGHRS, YFSETQ. The CDR3 DNA reads TGCGCCAGCAGCTCGGGGGACACCTTCCAAGAGACCCAGTACTTC. Protein product: CASSSGDTFQETQYF.

The V call is TRBV4-3, the J call TRBJ2-3; 10 bases fit TRBD1. The V segment lost 3 bases and the J segment 6 bases; nucleotides outside the gene matches: 3. Germline V gives CDR1 LGHNA, CDR2 YSLEER. This CDR3 contains 14 residues. The CDR3 DNA is TGCGCCAGCAGCCATGACAGGGGGCTGGATACGCAGTATTTT. This translates into CASSHDRGLDTQYF.

J is TRBJ2-5 and V is TRBV7-8; no clear D. The germline CDR1 and CDR2 sequences are SGHVS and FQNEAQ. This CDR3 has 15 amino acids. Trimming left V 5 bases short and J 0 bases short, with 13 bases between. The DNA of the CDR3 is TGTGCCAGCAGCAGAGGACGCATGTACCAAGAGACCCAGTACTTC. It yields the protein CASSRGRMYQETQYF. Filled out from reference TRBV7-8 and TRBJ2-5, the complete variable domain reads GAGVSQSPRYKVAKRGQDVALRCDPISGHVSLFWYQQALGQGPEFLTYFQNEAQLDKSGLPSDRFFAERPEGSVSTLKIQRTQQEDSAVYLCASSRGRMYQETQYFGPGTRLLVL.

The chain has TRBV29-1 and TRBJ1-2; TRBD1 matches 10 bases. The germline CDR1 and CDR2 sequences are SQVTM and ANQGSEA. CDR3 length: 13 amino acids. The junction had 7 bases not matched to a gene; V was cut back by 4 bases and J by 8 bases. The CDR3 protein is CSVVTGGAEGYTF. The CDR3 DNA sequence: TGCAGCGTTGTGACAGGGGGCGCGGAAGGCTACACCTTC.

The chain combines TRBV7-3 with TRBJ2-3; 9 bases match TRBD2. The CDR3 contains 16 residues. The trim removed 1 base at V and 4 bases at J, leaving 6 bases unmatched. Germline V gives CDR1 SGHTA, CDR2 FQGTGA. Here the CDR3 DNA reads TGTGCCAGCAGCTTAATCGCGGGGGGGCCCTCAGATACGCAGTATTTT. This translates into CASSLIAGGPSDTQYF.

This clone has a handful of counts. The chain recombines TRBV2 with TRBJ1-2; D gene unclear. V gave up 4 bases and J gave up 8 bases, with 11 bases separating them. The V gene's germline CDR1 is SNHLY and CDR2 FYNNEI. The CDR3 is made up of 12 amino acids. The CDR3 reads CASSGNKEGYTF. CDR3 nucleotide sequence: TGTGCCAGCAGTGGGAACAAAGAAGGCTACACCTTC.

The chain is built from TRBV2 and TRBJ1-6; 9 bases align to TRBD1. Germline CDR1 is SNHLY and CDR2 is FYNNEI. This CDR3 has 14 amino acids. V lost 4 bases and J lost 12; bases outside the gene matches: 7. CDR3 DNA sequence: TGTGCCAGCAGTGGAGGACAGGGGAGTTTACCCCTCCACTTT. Its protein product is CASSGGQGSLPLHF.

CDR3 coding DNA: TGTGCCAGCAGTGTTGGATTCCTGGGTCAAAGCTACACCTTC. Its protein product is CASSVGFLGQSYTF. The chain combines TRBV6-1 with TRBJ1-2; D unresolved. V lost 4 bases to trimming and J lost 9 bases, with 18 bases between them. Germline V lookup: CDR1 MNHNS, CDR2 SASEGT. This CDR3 comprises 14 residues.

V and J are TRBV5-1 and TRBJ2-1; TRBD2 agrees at 10 bases. Germline assignment: CDR1 SGHRS and CDR2 YFSETQ. The CDR3 runs 16 residues. Germline trimming cut 5 bases from V and 3 bases from J; bases unmatched to any gene: 8. Written as DNA, the CDR3 is TGCGCCAGCAGTTTCAGCGGGGGGGCCTACTACAATGAGCAGTTCTTC. Encoded protein: CASSFSGGAYYNEQFF.

This chain joins TRBV7-2 and TRBJ2-3, with TRBD2 identical over 7 bases. The CDR3 is 14 residues long. V trimming: 4 bases; J trimming: 4 bases; junction bases outside the gene matches: 5. Germline values: CDR1 SGHTA, CDR2 FQGNSA. CDR3 sequence: CASSSTGGPDTQYF. The CDR3 DNA is TGTGCCAGCAGCTCAACGGGGGGTCCAGATACGCAGTATTTT.